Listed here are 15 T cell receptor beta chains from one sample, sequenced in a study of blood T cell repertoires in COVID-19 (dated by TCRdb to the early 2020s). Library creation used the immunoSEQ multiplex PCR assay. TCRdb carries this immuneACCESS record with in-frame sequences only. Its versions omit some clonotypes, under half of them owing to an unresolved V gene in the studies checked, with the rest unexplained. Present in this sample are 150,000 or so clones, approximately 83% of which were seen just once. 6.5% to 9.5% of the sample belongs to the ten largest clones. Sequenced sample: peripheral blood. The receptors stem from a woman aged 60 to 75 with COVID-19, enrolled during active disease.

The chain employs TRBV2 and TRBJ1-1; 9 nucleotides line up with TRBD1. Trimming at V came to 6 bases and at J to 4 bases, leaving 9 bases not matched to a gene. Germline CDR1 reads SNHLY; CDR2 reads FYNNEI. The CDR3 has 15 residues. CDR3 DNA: TGTGCCAGCAGGGCTCGGGGACAGGGAGCCACTGAAGCTTTCTTT. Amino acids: CASRARGQGATEAFF.

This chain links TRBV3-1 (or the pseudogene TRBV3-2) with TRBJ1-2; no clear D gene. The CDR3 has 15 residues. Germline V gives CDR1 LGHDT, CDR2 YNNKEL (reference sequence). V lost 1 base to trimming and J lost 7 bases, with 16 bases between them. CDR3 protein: CASSQVVPAPLGYTF. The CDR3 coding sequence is TGTGCCAGCAGCCAAGTCGTTCCCGCGCCACTTGGCTACACCTTC.

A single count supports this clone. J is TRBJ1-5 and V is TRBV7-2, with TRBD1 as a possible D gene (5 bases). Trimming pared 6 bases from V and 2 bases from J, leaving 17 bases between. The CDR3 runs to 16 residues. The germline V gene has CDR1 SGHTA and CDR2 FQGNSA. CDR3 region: CASSKEGRAGNQPQHF. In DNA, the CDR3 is TGTGCCAGCAGTAAAGAGGGGAGGGCAGGCAATCAGCCCCAGCATTTT.

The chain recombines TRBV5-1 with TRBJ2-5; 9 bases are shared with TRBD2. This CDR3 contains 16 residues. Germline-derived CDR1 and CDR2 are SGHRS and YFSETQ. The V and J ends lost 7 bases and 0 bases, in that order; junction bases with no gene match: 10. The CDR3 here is CASAAPAGGDQETQYF. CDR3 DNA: TGCGCCAGCGCCGCTCCCGCGGGGGGGGACCAAGAGACCCAGTACTTC. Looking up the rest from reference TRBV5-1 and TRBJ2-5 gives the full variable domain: KAGVTQTPRYLIKTRGQQVTLSCSPISGHRSVSWYQQTPGQGLQFLFEYFSETQRNKGNFPGRFSGRQFSNSRSEMNVSTLELGDSALYLCASAAPAGGDQETQYFGPGTRLLVL.

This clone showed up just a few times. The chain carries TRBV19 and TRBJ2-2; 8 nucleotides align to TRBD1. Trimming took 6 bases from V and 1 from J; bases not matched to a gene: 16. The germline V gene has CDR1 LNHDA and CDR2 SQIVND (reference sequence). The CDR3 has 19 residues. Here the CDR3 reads CASRIFGTDRGWNTGELFF. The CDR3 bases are TGTGCCAGTAGGATATTTGGAACCGACAGGGGATGGAACACCGGGGAGCTGTTTTTT.

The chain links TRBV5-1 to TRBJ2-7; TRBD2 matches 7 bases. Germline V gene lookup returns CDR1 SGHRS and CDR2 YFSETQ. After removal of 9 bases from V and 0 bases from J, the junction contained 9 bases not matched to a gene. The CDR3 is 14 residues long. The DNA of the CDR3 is TGCGCCACTAGGGAGGGGCTTAGCTCCTACGAGCAGTACTTC. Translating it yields CATREGLSSYEQYF.

The CDR3 DNA reads TGTGCCAGCAGCTTGGGAGCGGGTGGACAGGGAGGGTCTTCACCCCTCCACTTT. Protein product: CASSLGAGGQGGSSPLHF. V is TRBV5-5 and J is TRBJ1-6; 8 nucleotides line up with TRBD1. This CDR3 contains 18 residues. V trimming: 0 bases; J trimming: 9 bases; junction bases outside the gene matches: 14. Per germline, CDR1 SGHKS and CDR2 YYEKEE (reference sequence). The variable domain in full, completed from reference TRBV5-5 and TRBJ1-6, reads DAGVTQSPTHLIKTRGQQVTLRCSPISGHKSVSWYQQVLGQGPQFIFQYYEKEERGRGNFPDRFSARQFPNYSSELNVNALLLGDSALYLCASSLGAGGQGGSSPLHFGNGTRLTVT.

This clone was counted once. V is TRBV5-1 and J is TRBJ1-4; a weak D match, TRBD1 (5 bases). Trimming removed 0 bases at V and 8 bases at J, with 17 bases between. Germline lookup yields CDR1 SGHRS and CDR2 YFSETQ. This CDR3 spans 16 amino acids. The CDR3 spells CASSLGRGARGEKLFF. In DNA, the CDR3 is TGCGCCAGCAGCTTGGGCCGAGGGGCGCGGGGCGAAAAACTGTTTTTT.

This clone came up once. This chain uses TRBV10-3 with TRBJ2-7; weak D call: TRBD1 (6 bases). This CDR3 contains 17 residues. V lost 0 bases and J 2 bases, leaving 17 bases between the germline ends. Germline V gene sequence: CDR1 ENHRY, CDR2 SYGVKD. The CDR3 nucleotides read TGTGCCATCAGTGAGTCGGAACAGGGAGTTCCTCCCTACGAGCAGTACTTC. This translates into CAISESEQGVPPYEQYF.

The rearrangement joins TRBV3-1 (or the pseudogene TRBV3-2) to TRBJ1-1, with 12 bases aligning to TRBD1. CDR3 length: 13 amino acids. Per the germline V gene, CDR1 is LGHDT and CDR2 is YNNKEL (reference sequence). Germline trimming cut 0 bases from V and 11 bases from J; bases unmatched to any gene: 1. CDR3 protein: CASSQEGQGAAFF. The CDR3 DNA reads TGTGCCAGCAGCCAAGAGGGACAGGGGGCCGCTTTCTTT.

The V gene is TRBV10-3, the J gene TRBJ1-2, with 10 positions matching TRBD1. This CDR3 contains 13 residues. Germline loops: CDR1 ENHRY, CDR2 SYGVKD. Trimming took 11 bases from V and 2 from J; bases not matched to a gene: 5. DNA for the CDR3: TGTGCCTCCAAGGGACAGGGGAACTATGGCTACACCTTC. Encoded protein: CASKGQGNYGYTF.

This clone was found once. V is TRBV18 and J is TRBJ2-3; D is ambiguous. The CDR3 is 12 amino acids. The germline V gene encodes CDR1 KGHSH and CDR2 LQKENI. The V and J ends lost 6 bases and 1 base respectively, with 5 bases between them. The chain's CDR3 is CASSLGTDTQYF. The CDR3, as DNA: TGTGCCAGCTCCCTCGGCACAGATACGCAGTATTTT. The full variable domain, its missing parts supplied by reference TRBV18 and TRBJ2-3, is NAGVMQNPRHLVRRRGQEARLRCSPMKGHSHVYWYRQLPEEGLKFMVYLQKENIIDESGMPKERFSAEFPKEGPSILRIQQVVRGDSAAYFCASSLGTDTQYFGPGTRLTVL.

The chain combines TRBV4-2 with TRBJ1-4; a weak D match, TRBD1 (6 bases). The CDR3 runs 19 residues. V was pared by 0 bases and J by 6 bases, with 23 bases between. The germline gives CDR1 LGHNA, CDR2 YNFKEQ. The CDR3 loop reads CASSQDAPGGTLGDEKLFF. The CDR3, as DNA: TGTGCCAGCAGCCAAGATGCCCCTGGGGGCACTTTGGGGGATGAAAAACTGTTTTTT.

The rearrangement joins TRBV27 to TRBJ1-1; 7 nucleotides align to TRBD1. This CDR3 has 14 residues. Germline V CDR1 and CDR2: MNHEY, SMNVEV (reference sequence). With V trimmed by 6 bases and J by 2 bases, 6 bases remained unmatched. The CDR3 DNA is TGTGCCAGCAGGAGGGGGCTCGGTAACACTGAAGCTTTCTTT. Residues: CASRRGLGNTEAFF.

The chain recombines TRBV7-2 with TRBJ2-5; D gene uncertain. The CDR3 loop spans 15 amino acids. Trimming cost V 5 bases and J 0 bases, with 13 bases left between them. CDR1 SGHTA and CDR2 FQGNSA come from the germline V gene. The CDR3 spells CASSPRWADQETQYF. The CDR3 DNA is TGTGCCAGCAGCCCAAGGTGGGCAGACCAAGAGACCCAGTACTTC.